The 12 T cell receptor beta chains reported below all come from one sample, sequenced in a study of spatial heterogeneity in lung cancer. Indicated time point: sample taken at primary tumor resection. No cell sorting; template was whole RNA from tumor, lung tissue or PBMC. TCRdb reprocessed the 5' RACE reads with MiXCR, giving one entry per CDR3 protein. The repertoire holds tens of thousands of distinct CDR3 sequences, with around 12% as singletons. Sample: PBMCs, taken at surgery. These receptor sequences come from a male donor with early-stage non-small cell lung cancer.

Ten or more counts support this clonotype. The J gene is TRBJ2-7, the V gene TRBV27, with D hard to call. V gave up 3 bases and J gave up 2 bases, with 11 bases separating them. Germline V gene lookup returns CDR1 MNHEY and CDR2 SMNVEV (reference sequence). This CDR3 comprises 14 residues. The CDR3 DNA follows: TGTGCCAGCAGTTTTTCATCCAGAACCTACGAGCAGTACTTC. Its translation is CASSFSSRTYEQYF.

This clonotype has more than one count but fewer than ten. The CDR3 region has the DNA TGCGCCAGCAGGGGAGACAGGGGAAGTATGTTTCGCACTGAAGCTTTCTTT. Translation: CASRGDRGSMFRTEAFF. V gene TRBV4-1 combines with J gene TRBJ1-1, with 8 bases fitting TRBD1. V trimming: 6 bases; J trimming: 4 bases; junction bases outside the gene matches: 16. CDR3 length: 17 residues. Germline CDR1 and CDR2: MGHRA and YSYEKL.

This clonotype showed up just a few times. The chain carries TRBV7-2 and TRBJ2-4; tentative D call: TRBD1 (6 bases). V was shortened by 5 bases and J by 0 bases, with 17 bases between the two germline ends. CDR1 is SGHTA and CDR2 is FQGNSA in the germline V gene. CDR3 length equals 17 residues. Written as DNA, the CDR3 is TGTGCCAGCAGCCCTAGGGGACACTCCCGAGCCAAAAACATTCAGTACTTC. Its translation: CASSPRGHSRAKNIQYF.

This clonotype was observed many times. V gene TRBV4-1 combines with J gene TRBJ2-3; the D call may be TRBD1 or TRBD2 (5 bases each). The CDR3 sequence is 14 residues long. Germline-derived CDR1 and CDR2 are MGHRA and YSYEKL. The germline V and J ends were trimmed by 3 bases and 4 bases, with 11 bases remaining between them. The CDR3 sequence is CASSQGPLADTQYF. CDR3 nucleotide sequence: TGCGCCAGCAGCCAGGGACCTTTAGCAGATACGCAGTATTTT.

The count of this clonotype is one. A single base separates this from a much larger clone, so it may be a read error. The rearrangement uses TRBV7-2 and TRBJ2-1, with TRBD2 matching over 10 bases. This CDR3 has 16 amino acids. Germline values: CDR1 SGHTA, CDR2 FQGNSA. The CDR3 region is CASSLRLAGSYKEQFF. The CDR3, as DNA: TGTGCCAGCAGCTTAAGACTAGCGGGTTCCTACAAAGAGCAGTTCTTC.

This clonotype was observed many times. The genes are TRBV7-9 and TRBJ2-3; no reliable D call. The germline gives CDR1 SEHNR, CDR2 FQNEAQ (reference sequence). The CDR3 runs to 14 residues. V lost 1 base and J lost 4, with 9 bases in between. CDR3 loop: CASSLDLWADTQYF. DNA of the CDR3: TGTGCCAGCAGCTTAGATCTTTGGGCAGATACGCAGTATTTT. Supplemented by reference TRBV7-9 and TRBJ2-3, the full variable domain reads DTGVSQNPRHKITKRGQNVTFRCDPISEHNRLYWYRQTLGQGPEFLTYFQNEAQLEKSRLLSDRFSAERPKGSFSTLEIQRTEQGDSAMYLCASSLDLWADTQYFGPGTRLTVL.

The chain carries TRBV5-1 and TRBJ2-3, with TRBD2 matching 7 bases. The V segment lost 2 bases and the J segment 5 bases; nucleotides outside the gene matches: 11. The CDR3 covers 16 residues. Germline assignment: CDR1 SGHRS and CDR2 YFSETQ. The CDR3 protein is CASSFRRGGGGDTQYF. Written as DNA, the CDR3 is TGCGCCAGCAGCTTCCGTCGCGGGGGAGGCGGAGATACGCAGTATTTT.

The CDR3 is CASSSRGGEETQYF. The CDR3 DNA sequence: TGTGCCAGCAGCTCCCGAGGGGGCGAGGAGACCCAGTACTTC. This chain uses TRBV11-1 with TRBJ2-5; TRBD1 matches at 7 bases. V was pared by 4 bases and J by 5 bases, with 7 bases of the junction left unmatched. Germline V gives CDR1 SGHAT, CDR2 FQDESV (reference sequence). The CDR3 has 14 amino acids. Supplemented by reference TRBV11-1 and TRBJ2-5, the full variable domain reads EAEVAQSPRYKITEKSQAVAFWCDPISGHATLYWYRQILGQGPELLVQFQDESVVDDSQLPKDRFSAERLKGVDSTLKIQPAELGDSAMYLCASSSRGGEETQYFGPGTRLLVL.

The sample holds a few counts of this clonotype. V usage is TRBV28 and J usage is TRBJ2-1; D unclear. Trimming stripped 1 base from V and 10 bases from J, with 5 bases between. From germline, CDR1 is MDHEN and CDR2 SYDVKM. The CDR3 length is 11 residues. The CDR3 spells CASSLSREQFF. DNA for the CDR3: TGTGCCAGCAGTTTATCCCGGGAGCAGTTCTTC.

The gene calls are TRBV6-2 or TRBV6-3 and TRBJ1-1; D is unresolved. Between the trimmed V and J ends, which lost 6 bases and 11 bases, there was a span of 16 bases. The CDR3 runs to 12 residues. Per the germline V gene, CDR1 is MNHEY and CDR2 is SVGEGT. CDR3 in DNA: TGTGCCAGCAGCCCCCCGGGGTTTGGCGCTTTCTTT. Its protein is CASSPPGFGAFF.

The J gene is TRBJ1-5, the V gene TRBV20-1, with a possible D match to TRBD1 (5 bases). The CDR3 covers 14 residues. The germline V gene has CDR1 DFQATT and CDR2 SNEGSKA (reference sequence). V lost 6 bases and J lost 3, with 15 bases in between. The CDR3 reads CSAPRGGVNQPQHF. CDR3 coding DNA: TGCAGTGCCCCCCGTGGAGGGGTCAATCAGCCCCAGCATTTT.

This clonotype was counted ten times or more. The DNA for the CDR3 is TGCGCCAGCAGCCAAGATGATCGGATGGGAACAGATACGCAGTATTTT. Encoded protein: CASSQDDRMGTDTQYF. This rearrangement joins TRBV4-3 to TRBJ2-3; D not certain. Trimming cost V 0 bases and J 3 bases, with 13 bases left between them. The CDR3 has 16 amino acids. From germline, CDR1 is LGHNA and CDR2 YSLEER.